This TCR beta chain appears in the sequencing data of a study of T cell responses to AZD1222 COVID-19 vaccine. The study, taken as a whole, reports: Repertoire collection took place solely once the T cell response had peaked. It was only 6 or 7 AZD1222 recipients who were seropositive at baseline.

A note on this clone: Its antigen is unidentified.

Second doses were pooled across both intervals (about 4 or about 12 weeks). Generated by immunoSEQ multiplex PCR, the TCRdb table keeps only in-frame clones and is missing some. The data hold under 130,000 clones, with roughly 87% observed a single time. This receptor was identified in an adult who received the AZD1222 COVID-19 vaccine. The source material was peripheral blood, sampled 28 days after the second AZD1222 dose.

CDR3 nucleotides: TGTGCAGCCAAATCCGGGGGAGGGCATGCGTTCTTC. Translating gives CAAKSGGGHAFF. The chain links TRBV7-2 to TRBJ2-1, with 7 bases that match TRBD2. CDR1 is SGHTA, CDR2 FQGNSA, per germline. This CDR3 has 12 residues. The whole variable domain, remainder taken from reference TRBV7-2 and TRBJ2-1, is GAGVSQSPSNKVTEKGKDVELRCDPISGHTALYWYRQSLGQGLEFLIYFQGNSAPDKSGLPSDRFSAERTGGSVSTLTIQRTQQEDSAVYLCAAKSGGGHAFFGPGTRLTVL.